One sample yielded the 31 T cell receptor beta chains listed below, sequenced in a study of T cells after yellow fever vaccination. TCRdb reprocessed the 5' RACE reads via MiXCR and lists one record per CDR3 protein. The sample shows 300,000 or so distinct CDR3 sequences, approximately 13% of them seen only once. The material sequenced was CD4+ T cells sorted from PBMCs, taken 45 days after the yellow fever booster vaccination. The receptor source for this set is a man aged 25 to 45 who received the YFV17D yellow fever vaccine.

This clonotype was picked up a small number of times. The chain has TRBV3-1 and TRBJ2-2; a weak D match, TRBD2 (5 bases). The CDR3 contains 13 residues. V was cut by 5 bases and J by 5 bases, with 9 bases left in between. Germline V CDR1 and CDR2: LGHDT, YNNKEL (reference sequence). The CDR3 here is CASSTRGTGELFF. The CDR3 DNA follows: TGTGCCAGCAGCACGCGAGGGACCGGGGAGCTGTTTTTT.

The chain joins TRBV12-3 or TRBV12-4 to TRBJ2-2; D may correspond to TRBD1 or TRBD2 (6 bases each). Trimming removed 4 bases from V and 5 bases from J, with 17 bases in between. The CDR3 contains 16 residues. CDR3 protein: CASSSRGLTRTGELFF. The CDR3 DNA is TGTGCCAGCAGTTCCCGGGGGCTAACGCGAACCGGGGAGCTGTTTTTT.

This clonotype turned up a few times. The chain uses TRBV10-3 and TRBJ2-4, with 8 bases aligning to TRBD1. V dropped 4 bases and J dropped 3; count of bases not matched to a gene: 8. In germline, CDR1 is ENHRY, CDR2 SYGVKD. The CDR3 runs to 16 residues. CDR3 sequence: CAISATGGIFKNIQYF. In DNA, the CDR3 is TGTGCCATCAGTGCCACAGGGGGAATCTTCAAAAACATTCAGTACTTC.

This clonotype came up a few times. The genes are TRBV5-1 and TRBJ2-5; 8 bases align to TRBD1. The CDR3 extends over 15 amino acids. The ends lost 2 bases at V and 5 bases at J; junction bases unmatched: 8. The germline V gene has CDR1 SGHRS and CDR2 YFSETQ. The CDR3 DNA follows: TGCGCCAGCAGCTTACGACAGGGGTTAGGGGAGACCCAGTACTTC. Translated: CASSLRQGLGETQYF.

With regard to this clonotype: This may be a read error, as it is one base from a much larger clone. The V and J genes are TRBV11-2 and TRBJ2-1; the match to TRBD1 covers 10 bases. With 4 bases clipped from V and 12 bases from J, the junction kept 9 bases outside the gene matches. The length of the CDR3 is 14 residues. Germline CDR1 is SGHAT and CDR2 is FQNNGV. The CDR3 nucleotides are TGTGCCAGCAGCTCCGGGACAGGGGTCTGGGTGCAGTTCTTC. This encodes CASSSGTGVWVQFF. Full variable domain (missing parts from reference TRBV11-2 and TRBJ2-1): EAGVAQSPRYKIIEKRQSVAFWCNPISGHATLYWYQQILGQGPKLLIQFQNNGVVDDSQLPKDRFSAERLKGVDSTLKIQPAKLEDSAVYLCASSSGTGVWVQFFGPGTRLTVL.

In its sample, this clonotype was seen a few times. The chain recombines TRBV5-1 with TRBJ2-2; 7 bases are a match to TRBD1. The J segment lost 6 bases and the V segment lost 4 bases, leaving 6 bases of the junction unmatched. The CDR3 is 14 residues long. Germline CDR1 is SGHRS and CDR2 is YFSETQ. CDR3 in DNA: TGCGCCAGCAGCATTGACAGGGTGGCCGGGGAGCTGTTTTTT. Its protein is CASSIDRVAGELFF.

The chain links TRBV24-1 to TRBJ1-2; D perhaps matches TRBD1 (5 bases). Trimming stripped 4 bases from V and 5 bases from J, with 7 bases between. This CDR3 is 12 amino acids long. Germline-derived CDR1 and CDR2 are KGHDR and SFDVKD. The CDR3 spells CATSDQGYGYTF. The CDR3 region has the DNA TGTGCCACCAGTGACCAGGGTTATGGCTACACCTTC.

This chain joins TRBV29-1 and TRBJ2-5; D gene uncertain. The V gene lost 3 bases and the J gene lost 3 bases, with 8 bases spanning the gap. The CDR3 has 12 residues. Germline V gene lookup returns CDR1 SQVTM and CDR2 ANQGSEA. The CDR3 DNA reads as TGCAGCGTTGAGCGGCTGGAAGAGACCCAGTACTTC. It translates to CSVERLEETQYF.

The chain recombines TRBV28 with TRBJ1-2; D remains ambiguous. Germline CDR1 is MDHEN and CDR2 is SYDVKM. The length of the CDR3 is 14 residues. Deletions cut 2 bases from V and 4 bases from J, with 11 bases between. The DNA of the CDR3 is TGTGCCAGCAGTTTAAATGAACCCAGCTATGGCTACACCTTC. Its protein product is CASSLNEPSYGYTF.

This clonotype has more than one count but fewer than ten. The V gene is TRBV7-2, the J gene TRBJ1-4; D gene ambiguous. The CDR3 covers 14 residues. V was pared by 1 base and J by 7 bases, with 10 bases between. Germline V CDR1 and CDR2: SGHTA, FQGNSA. The CDR3 DNA sequence: TGTGCCAGCAGCTTAGGGGGAGGGCGTGAAAAACTGTTTTTT. Encoded protein: CASSLGGGREKLFF.

This clonotype came up many times. This chain uses TRBV20-1 with TRBJ2-5, with 7 bases identical to TRBD2. The CDR3 is 12 amino acids. Germline V gives CDR1 DFQATT, CDR2 SNEGSKA (reference sequence). The V segment lost 6 bases and the J segment 2 bases; nucleotides outside the gene matches: 3. CDR3 sequence reads: CSAQAGQETQYF. The CDR3 DNA follows: TGCAGTGCCCAAGCGGGACAAGAGACCCAGTACTTC.

This clonotype turned up a few times. The rearrangement uses TRBV4-3 and TRBJ2-5, with TRBD1 identical over 7 bases. The CDR3 has 16 residues. Per germline, CDR1 LGHNA and CDR2 YSLEER. V lost 4 bases, J lost 1 base, and 9 bases stayed unmatched. The chain's CDR3 is CASSRSVRDSQETQYF. CDR3 in DNA: TGCGCCAGCAGCCGCTCCGTCCGGGACAGCCAAGAGACCCAGTACTTC.

This clonotype was counted between two and nine times. The rearrangement uses TRBV7-2 and TRBJ2-1; 11 bases are a match to TRBD2. This CDR3 is built from 15 residues. J gave up 5 bases and V 4 bases, and 4 bases lay outside the gene matches. From germline, CDR1 is SGHTA and CDR2 FQGNSA. The CDR3 DNA reads TGTGCCAGCAGCTCGACTAGCGGGACCCACAATGAGCAGTTCTTC. It specifies CASSSTSGTHNEQFF.

The rearrangement links TRBV7-2 to TRBJ2-4; unclear D gene. The CDR3 covers 13 residues. V dropped 5 bases and J dropped 9 bases, with 14 bases sitting between them. The germline gives CDR1 SGHTA, CDR2 FQGNSA. CDR3 nucleotides: TGTGCCAGCAGCCCAAAATTCTTAGGCATTCAGTACTTC. Translated: CASSPKFLGIQYF.

This chain links TRBV3-1 with TRBJ2-1, with D possibly called TRBD1 or TRBD2 (5 bases each). The CDR3 has 13 amino acids. Trimming stripped 7 bases from V and 0 bases from J, with 7 bases between. Germline loops: CDR1 LGHDT, CDR2 YNNKEL (reference sequence). The CDR3 DNA reads TGTGCCAGCACCGGGGCCTCCTACAATGAGCAGTTCTTC. Protein sequence: CASTGASYNEQFF.

The table lists this clonotype with a few counts. The chain is built from TRBV5-1 and TRBJ2-1, with 12 positions matching TRBD2. This CDR3 contains 15 residues. Trimming at V came to 5 bases and at J to 9 bases, leaving 9 bases not matched to a gene. The germline V gene has CDR1 SGHRS and CDR2 YFSETQ. The CDR3 is CASSVTSGSFGEQFF. The DNA for the CDR3 is TGCGCCAGCAGTGTGACTAGCGGGAGTTTCGGTGAGCAGTTCTTC.

This clonotype was observed many times. The V call is TRBV6-1, the J call TRBJ2-7; no reliable D call. V lost 6 bases, J lost 0 bases, and 15 bases lay in between. The CDR3 sequence is 15 residues long. CDR1 is MNHNS and CDR2 is SASEGT in the germline V gene. Here the CDR3 DNA reads TGTGCCAGCAGCGTAAGTCGCAGCCTCTCCTACGAGCAGTACTTC. Translating gives CASSVSRSLSYEQYF.

This CDR3 is CASSPNLAGGPREQYF. The CDR3 region has the DNA TGTGCCAGCAGCCCGAACCTAGCGGGAGGGCCGCGTGAGCAGTACTTC. The chain links TRBV4-2 to TRBJ2-7, with TRBD2 matching over 12 bases. This CDR3 contains 16 residues. Germline assignment: CDR1 LGHNA and CDR2 YNFKEQ. With V trimmed by 4 bases and J by 7 bases, 11 bases remained unmatched.

The chain joins TRBV7-9 to TRBJ1-2; D is uncertain. Trimming cost V 6 bases and J 2 bases, with 7 bases left between them. Germline CDR1 and CDR2: SEHNR and FQNEAQ (reference sequence). The CDR3 totals 12 residues. Here the CDR3 reads CASRDNNYGYTF. Here the CDR3 DNA reads TGTGCCAGCAGAGACAACAACTATGGCTACACCTTC.

V and J are TRBV20-1 and TRBJ2-3, with D perhaps assigned TRBD1 or TRBD2 (5 bases each). V was pared by 1 base and J by 3 bases, with 8 bases between. Germline loops: CDR1 DFQATT, CDR2 SNEGSKA (reference sequence). This CDR3 has 13 residues. The CDR3 DNA sequence: TGCAGTGCTAGAGGAGGGGTAACAGATACGCAGTATTTT. It translates to CSARGGVTDTQYF.

This clonotype was seen a few times. The CDR3 spells CASSLVGGFNEQFF. CDR3 DNA sequence: TGCGCCAGCAGCTTGGTCGGGGGTTTCAATGAGCAGTTCTTC. The gene calls are TRBV5-1 and TRBJ2-1; a possible D gene is TRBD2 (6 bases). Per the germline V gene, CDR1 is SGHRS and CDR2 is YFSETQ. The CDR3 consists of 14 residues. Trimming stripped 0 bases from V and 6 bases from J, with 10 bases between.

This clonotype occurred a few times. V is TRBV20-1 and J is TRBJ2-3; TRBD2 aligns across 7 bases. This CDR3 is 14 amino acids long. Trimming cost V 0 bases and J 6 bases; bases outside gene matches: 6. Germline loops: CDR1 DFQATT, CDR2 SNEGSKA (reference sequence). The CDR3 spells CSARDGQGGDTQYF. The CDR3 DNA is TGCAGTGCTAGAGATGGCCAGGGAGGGGATACGCAGTATTTT.

This chain connects TRBV7-3 to TRBJ2-7; 7 bases fit TRBD2. This CDR3 is built from 16 residues. V trimming: 5 bases; J trimming: 1 base; junction bases outside the gene matches: 11. CDR1 and CDR2 from the germline V gene are SGHTA and FQGTGA. In DNA, the CDR3 is TGTGCCAGCAGCCTATCCGGGACCGGGGGGTCCTACGAGCAGTACTTC. Protein: CASSLSGTGGSYEQYF. Combining the CDR3 with reference TRBV7-3 and TRBJ2-7 gives the whole variable domain GAGVSQTPSNKVTEKGKYVELRCDPISGHTALYWYRQSLGQGPEFLIYFQGTGAADDSGLPNDRFFAVRPEGSVSTLKIQRTERGDSAVYLCASSLSGTGGSYEQYFGPGTRLTVT.

This clonotype was seen a handful of times. The chain carries TRBV7-2 and TRBJ2-5; D may be TRBD2 (5 bases). Trimming stripped 1 base from V and 7 bases from J, with 13 bases between. CDR1 and CDR2 (germline): SGHTA, FQGNSA. The CDR3 consists of 14 residues. In DNA, the CDR3 is TGTGCCAGCAGCTTAGGGGCGGAGGCCAGGACCCAGTACTTC. Encoded protein: CASSLGAEARTQYF. Full variable domain (rest looked up from reference TRBV7-2 and TRBJ2-5): GAGVSQSPSNKVTEKGKDVELRCDPISGHTALYWYRQSLGQGLEFLIYFQGNSAPDKSGLPSDRFSAERTGGSVSTLTIQRTQQEDSAVYLCASSLGAEARTQYFGPGTRLLVL.

This clonotype was counted at least ten times. The chain is built from TRBV7-8 and TRBJ2-7; unclear D gene. The CDR3 consists of 14 residues. V was trimmed by 5 bases and J by 0 bases, leaving 11 bases between them. The germline V gene has CDR1 SGHVS and CDR2 FQNEAQ. The CDR3 region is CASSPRLGSYEQYF. The CDR3 coding sequence is TGTGCCAGCAGCCCCCGACTGGGCTCCTACGAGCAGTACTTC.

This clonotype has a handful of counts. One end of the junction does not line up with germline, which may come from a read error. The chain recombines TRBV6-1 with TRBJ1-3; tentative D call: TRBD1 (6 bases). The CDR3 extends over 17 amino acids. Germline loops: CDR1 MNHNS, CDR2 SASEGT. CDR3 sequence: CACSQRLGTISGNTIYF. Written as DNA, the CDR3 is TGTGCCTGCAGTCAACGACTTGGGACAATCTCTGGAAACACCATATATTTT.

The table lists this clonotype with many counts. The gene calls are TRBV5-1 and TRBJ2-3, with TRBD2 matching over 7 bases. V lost 4 bases, J lost 6 bases, and 8 bases stayed unmatched. This CDR3 has 14 residues. Germline lookup yields CDR1 SGHRS and CDR2 YFSETQ. CDR3 in amino acids: CASSPSGMADTQYF. CDR3 nucleotide sequence: TGCGCCAGCAGCCCCAGCGGGATGGCTGATACGCAGTATTTT.

This chain links TRBV10-3 with TRBJ2-7, with D possibly matching TRBD2 (6 bases). Germline V CDR1 and CDR2: ENHRY, SYGVKD. The V and J ends lost 10 bases and 3 bases respectively, with 13 bases between them. CDR3 length equals 12 residues. For the CDR3, the DNA is TGTGCCACCGGGACTGAAAACTACGAGCAGTACTTC. It codes for CATGTENYEQYF.

This chain links TRBV7-9 with TRBJ2-3, with D possibly being TRBD2 (5 bases). This CDR3 has 14 residues. Per germline, CDR1 SEHNR and CDR2 FQNEAQ (reference sequence). The V and J ends lost 5 bases and 0 bases respectively, with 9 bases between them. CDR3 sequence (DNA): TGTGCCAGCAGCATCAGACTAAGCACAGATACGCAGTATTTT. Its protein is CASSIRLSTDTQYF.

CDR3 DNA: TGTGCCACCAGCCCTTGGCAGACAGGGGACTCCTACGAGCAGTACTTC. This gives the protein CATSPWQTGDSYEQYF. This chain connects TRBV15 to TRBJ2-7, with 8 bases lining up with TRBD1. This CDR3 region has 16 residues. Germline CDR1 reads LNHNV; CDR2 reads YYDKDF (reference sequence). V was clipped by 5 bases and J by 0 bases; unmatched bases: 9.

The chain links TRBV28 to TRBJ1-4; weak D call: TRBD1 (6 bases). The germline gives CDR1 MDHEN, CDR2 SYDVKM. The CDR3 extends over 15 amino acids. V was clipped by 5 bases and J by 7 bases, with 17 bases between them. CDR3 in amino acids: CASSGTGIRSEKLFF. The CDR3 DNA reads TGTGCCAGCAGTGGAACAGGGATTCGATCTGAAAAACTGTTTTTT.